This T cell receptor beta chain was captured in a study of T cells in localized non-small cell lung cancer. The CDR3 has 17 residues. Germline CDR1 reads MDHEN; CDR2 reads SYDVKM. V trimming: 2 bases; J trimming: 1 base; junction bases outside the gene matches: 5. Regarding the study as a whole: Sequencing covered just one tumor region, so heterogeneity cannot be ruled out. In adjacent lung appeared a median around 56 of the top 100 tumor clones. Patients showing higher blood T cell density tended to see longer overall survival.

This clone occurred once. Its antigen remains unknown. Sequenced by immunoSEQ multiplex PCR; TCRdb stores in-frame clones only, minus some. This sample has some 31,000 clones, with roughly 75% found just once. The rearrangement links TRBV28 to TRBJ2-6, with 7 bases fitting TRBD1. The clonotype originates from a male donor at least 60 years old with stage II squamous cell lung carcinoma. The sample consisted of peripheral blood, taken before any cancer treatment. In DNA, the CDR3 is TGTGCCAGCAGTTTAGAGGGGGCTCTGTCTGGGGCCAACGTCCTGACTTTC. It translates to CASSLEGALSGANVLTF.